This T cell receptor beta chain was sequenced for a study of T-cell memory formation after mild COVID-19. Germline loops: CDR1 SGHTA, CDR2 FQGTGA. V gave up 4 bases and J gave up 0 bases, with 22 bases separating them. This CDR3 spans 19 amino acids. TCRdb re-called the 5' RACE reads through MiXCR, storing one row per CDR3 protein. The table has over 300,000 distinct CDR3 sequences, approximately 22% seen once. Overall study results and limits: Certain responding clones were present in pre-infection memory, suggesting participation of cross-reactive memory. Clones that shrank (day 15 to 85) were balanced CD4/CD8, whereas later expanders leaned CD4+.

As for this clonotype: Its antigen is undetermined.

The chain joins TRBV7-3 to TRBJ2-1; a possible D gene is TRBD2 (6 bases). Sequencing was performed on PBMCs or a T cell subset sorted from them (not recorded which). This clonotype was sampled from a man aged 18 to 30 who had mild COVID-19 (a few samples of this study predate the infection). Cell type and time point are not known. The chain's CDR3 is CASSSLGAGPSSSYNEQFF. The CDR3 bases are TGTGCCAGCAGCTCCCTAGGGGCGGGGCCCTCCTCCTCCTACAATGAGCAGTTCTTC.